The 15 T cell receptor beta chains listed next were all sequenced from one sample in a study of T-cell memory formation after mild COVID-19. From the 5' RACE reads, TCRdb called clonotypes with MiXCR, one entry per CDR3 protein. The sample gives a few hundred thousand distinct CDR3 sequences, approximately 21% of which show up once; 12% is in the top ten. Source material: PBMCs or a T cell subset sorted from them (not recorded which). The source of these receptors is an adult woman who had mild COVID-19 (a few samples of this study predate the infection). Cell type and time point are not known.

The sample holds a few counts of this clonotype. The chain recombines TRBV12-3 or TRBV12-4 with TRBJ1-2, with D maybe TRBD1 (6 bases). V shed 6 bases and J shed 6 bases, with 17 bases lying between them. The CDR3 runs to 14 residues. The CDR3 coding sequence is TGTGCCAGCAGACTTAACTACAGGGATGATGGCTACACCTTC. Its protein product is CASRLNYRDDGYTF.

This clonotype was detected only a few times. CDR3 amino acids: CASSAQGNSPLHF. Written as DNA, the CDR3 is TGTGCCAGCAGCGCTCAGGGGAATTCACCCCTCCACTTT. The rearrangement links TRBV7-3 to TRBJ1-6; possible D gene TRBD1, 6 bases. CDR1 is SGHTA and CDR2 is FQGTGA in the germline V gene. V gave up 5 bases and J gave up 7 bases, with 9 bases separating them. The CDR3 is 13 amino acids.

The J gene is TRBJ1-4, the V gene TRBV12-3 or TRBV12-4; 11 bases are shared with TRBD1. J lost 8 bases, V lost 4 bases, and 3 bases had no gene match. CDR3 length equals 14 residues. CDR3 amino acids: CASSWDRGREKLFF. The CDR3 nucleotides read TGTGCCAGCAGTTGGGACAGGGGGAGGGAAAAACTGTTTTTT.

This clonotype turned up a few times. The rearrangement joins TRBV5-1 to TRBJ1-2; TRBD1 might be the D (5 bases). Trimming stripped 0 bases from V and 8 bases from J, with 20 bases between. This CDR3 region has 16 residues. Germline values: CDR1 SGHRS, CDR2 YFSETQ. CDR3 loop: CASSLVGQGQGSGYTF. Here the CDR3 DNA reads TGCGCCAGCAGCTTGGTAGGTCAGGGCCAAGGGTCCGGCTACACCTTC.

This clonotype has more than one count but fewer than ten. V and J are TRBV5-1 and TRBJ2-1; tentatively, D is TRBD2 (5 bases). V was cut by 4 bases and J by 4 bases, with 6 bases left in between. This CDR3 is built from 12 residues. Per germline, CDR1 SGHRS and CDR2 YFSETQ. DNA of the CDR3: TGCGCCAGCAGCATAGCGTACAATGAGCAGTTCTTC. Its translation: CASSIAYNEQFF.

The chain joins TRBV7-2 to TRBJ2-1, with 9 positions matching TRBD2. The germline gives CDR1 SGHTA, CDR2 FQGNSA. J was trimmed by 4 bases and V by 6 bases; bases with no gene match: 4. CDR3 length: 14 amino acids. The DNA for the CDR3 is TGTGCCAGCAGAAAAGCGGGGGGTTACAATGAGCAGTTCTTC. Amino acids: CASRKAGGYNEQFF.

The chain couples TRBV4-2 to TRBJ2-4, with 11 bases that match TRBD2. CDR3 length: 16 amino acids. Germline V gene lookup returns CDR1 LGHNA and CDR2 YNFKEQ. V trimming: 0 bases; J trimming: 6 bases; junction bases outside the gene matches: 4. CDR3 loop: CASSQEGLAGGNIQYF. Here the CDR3 DNA reads TGTGCCAGCAGCCAAGAGGGGCTAGCGGGGGGAAACATTCAGTACTTC.

This clonotype was seen more than once but under ten times. J is TRBJ2-1 and V is TRBV21-1; the tabulated D call, TRBD1, remains unverified against the DNA. TRBV21-1 is described as a pseudogene. CDR3 size: 13 residues. This chain's CDR3 is CASSPGPDHEQFF. The CDR3 DNA sequence: TGTGCCAGCAGCCCCGGACCCGACCATGAGCAGTTCTTC.

The V gene is TRBV12-3 or TRBV12-4, the J gene TRBJ1-2, with D hard to call. The CDR3 has 11 amino acids. Trimming stripped 8 bases from V and 2 bases from J, with 6 bases between. The CDR3 DNA sequence: TGTGCCAGCGCGGGGAACTATGGCTACACCTTC. Amino acids: CASAGNYGYTF.

The chain combines TRBV6-2 or TRBV6-3 with TRBJ1-1, with D perhaps matching TRBD1 (5 bases). V lost 6 bases and J 0 bases, leaving 20 bases between the germline ends. This CDR3 contains 17 residues. From germline, CDR1 is MNHEY and CDR2 SVGEGT. CDR3 protein: CASSRGGAGDMNTEAFF. The CDR3 bases are TGTGCCAGCAGCCGAGGCGGGGCAGGAGACATGAACACTGAAGCTTTCTTT.

This clonotype came up a few times. The chain uses TRBV20-1 and TRBJ2-3, with 9 nucleotides matching TRBD1. The CDR3 covers 16 residues. Looked up from germline, CDR1 is DFQATT and CDR2 is SNEGSKA (reference sequence). Trimming took 1 base from V and 8 from J; bases not matched to a gene: 13. The CDR3 loop reads CSARAPPGTGSSTQYF. In nucleotides, the CDR3 is TGCAGTGCTAGAGCCCCACCCGGGACAGGGTCAAGTACGCAGTATTTT.

The table lists this clonotype with a few counts. V gene TRBV6-5 combines with J gene TRBJ2-7; 8 bases agree with TRBD1. The CDR3 sequence is 13 residues long. Germline CDR1 MNHEY, CDR2 SVGAGI. With 6 bases clipped from V and 6 bases from J, the junction kept 7 bases outside the gene matches. The CDR3 coding sequence is TGTGCCAGCAGACCCGACAGGGGTGGCGAGCAGTACTTC. Translation gives CASRPDRGGEQYF.

This clonotype was recorded many times. The V call is TRBV12-3 or TRBV12-4, the J call TRBJ1-1, with 7 bases fitting TRBD1. J was trimmed by 2 bases and V by 8 bases; bases with no gene match: 8. CDR3 length equals 14 residues. This chain's CDR3 is CASGPGTANTEAFF. CDR3 sequence (DNA): TGTGCCAGCGGCCCTGGGACAGCAAACACTGAAGCTTTCTTT.

This clonotype has a handful of counts. The chain is built from TRBV12-3 or TRBV12-4 and TRBJ1-2; the match to TRBD1 covers 9 bases. This CDR3 comprises 17 residues. V shed 6 bases, J shed 2 bases, and the junction held 13 bases outside the gene matches. The CDR3 region is CASRQWGQGSQNYGYTF. In nucleotides, the CDR3 is TGTGCCAGCAGGCAATGGGGACAGGGATCCCAGAACTATGGCTACACCTTC.

This chain uses TRBV25-1 with TRBJ2-7; a possible D gene is TRBD2 (6 bases). The CDR3 totals 13 residues. V lost 8 bases and J 5 bases, leaving 16 bases between the germline ends. Germline V gene lookup returns CDR1 MGHDK and CDR2 SYGVNS. CDR3 in DNA: TGTGCCAGCGCGCGGGATCCTGGGGACGAGCAGTACTTC. Its protein is CASARDPGDEQYF.